These 25 T cell receptor beta chains were sequenced from one sample in a study of identifying expanded T cells in peripheral blood. TCRdb's table, derived via immunoSEQ multiplex PCR, lists solely in-frame clones and lacks some. The table shows roughly 100,000 clones, with around nine tenths occurring only once. Sequenced material: blood. The receptors stem from a person aged 18 to 75 in good health.

As DNA, the CDR3 is TGTGCCAGCAGTATCATGGGAGACGAGCAGTACTTC. Encoded protein: CASSIMGDEQYF. This rearrangement joins TRBV2 to TRBJ2-7; weak D call: TRBD2 (5 bases). Trimming left V 5 bases short and J 5 bases short, with 10 bases between. CDR1 and CDR2 from the germline V gene are SNHLY and FYNNEI. This CDR3 region has 12 residues.

This chain joins TRBV6-5 and TRBJ2-7, with D possibly matching TRBD2 (6 bases). This CDR3 is built from 15 residues. V was shortened by 0 bases and J by 6 bases, with 15 bases between the two germline ends. The germline CDR1 and CDR2 sequences are MNHEY and SVGAGI. CDR3 sequence (DNA): TGTGCCAGCAGTTACTCAAGAGGAGGGACCTTCGAGCAGTACTTC. It specifies CASSYSRGGTFEQYF.

This chain links TRBV5-4 with TRBJ1-4; 11 bases match TRBD1. Germline assignment: CDR1 SGHNT and CDR2 YYREEE (reference sequence). This CDR3 contains 16 residues. With V trimmed by 1 base and J by 8 bases, 7 bases remained unmatched. CDR3 protein: CASSLIGTGGEEKLFF. The CDR3 DNA reads TGTGCCAGCAGCTTGATAGGGACAGGGGGGGAGGAAAAACTGTTTTTT.

The chain carries TRBV4-2 and TRBJ2-1, with 13 nucleotides matching TRBD2. The CDR3 is 14 residues long. V was pared by 4 bases and J by 10 bases, with 4 bases of the junction left unmatched. From germline, CDR1 is LGHNA and CDR2 YNFKEQ. The CDR3 coding sequence is TGTGCCAGCAGCCCCGAGACTAGCGGGGGGGAGCAGTTCTTC. Encoded protein: CASSPETSGGEQFF.

About this clone itself: Sequence at one end of the junction differs from germline and may be a read error. The chain couples TRBV5-6 to TRBJ2-7; TRBD2 matches 13 bases. Germline V gene lookup returns CDR1 SGHDT and CDR2 YYEEEE. The CDR3 length is 13 residues. The CDR3 loop is CASSPGTSGTRGF. In DNA form, the CDR3 reads TGTGCCAGCAGCCCCGGGACTAGCGGGACCAGAGGTTTC.

DNA for the CDR3: TGTGCCAGCAGCTTGTTTTCGGGGGGCCAATACGAGCAGTACTTC. Translated, it gives CASSLFSGGQYEQYF. The V gene is TRBV5-4, the J gene TRBJ2-7; tentative D call: TRBD2 (7 bases). The ends were cut back, 1 base at V and 4 bases at J, with 15 bases in the middle. The CDR3 extends over 15 amino acids. CDR1 SGHNT and CDR2 YYREEE come from the germline V gene (reference sequence). The variable domain in full, completed from reference TRBV5-4 and TRBJ2-7, reads ETGVTQSPTHLIKTRGQQVTLRCSSQSGHNTVSWYQQALGQGPQFIFQYYREEENGRGNFPPRFSGLQFPNYSSELNVNALELDDSALYLCASSLFSGGQYEQYFGPGTRLTVT.

The chain combines TRBV6-5 with TRBJ2-6; TRBD2 is a possible D gene (5 bases). The CDR3 runs to 12 residues. Germline V lookup: CDR1 MNHEY, CDR2 SVGAGI. Trimming pared 6 bases from V and 8 bases from J, leaving 8 bases between. The CDR3 region has the DNA TGTGCCAGCAGCTCCGGGACCAACGTCCTGACTTTC. This gives the protein CASSSGTNVLTF.

The V and J genes are TRBV29-1 and TRBJ1-2, with 11 bases fitting TRBD1. The germline CDR1 and CDR2 sequences are SQVTM and ANQGSEA. The CDR3 is 12 amino acids. The ends lost 6 bases at V and 7 bases at J; junction bases unmatched: 4. The CDR3 loop reads CSVRTGGSGYTF. CDR3 sequence (DNA): TGCAGCGTCCGGACAGGGGGCTCTGGCTACACCTTC.

The V call is TRBV7-2, the J call TRBJ2-4; possibly TRBD1 for D (5 bases). The V gene lost 5 bases and the J gene lost 5 bases, with 13 bases spanning the gap. Germline loops: CDR1 SGHTA, CDR2 FQGNSA. This CDR3 spans 14 amino acids. The CDR3 sequence: CASSIQGPQNIQYF. The CDR3 DNA reads TGTGCCAGCAGCATCCAGGGTCCCCAAAACATTCAGTACTTC.

This sequence joins TRBV5-5 and TRBJ1-1; no clear D. In germline, CDR1 is SGHKS, CDR2 YYEKEE (reference sequence). Trimming cost V 0 bases and J 4 bases, with 7 bases left between them. The CDR3 length is 13 residues. The CDR3 DNA is TGTGCCAGCAGCTTGGGCCCGATCACTGAAGCTTTCTTT. It yields the protein CASSLGPITEAFF.

The J gene is TRBJ2-7, the V gene TRBV5-4, with D tentatively TRBD1 or TRBD2 (5 bases each). Germline loops: CDR1 SGHNT, CDR2 YYREEE (reference sequence). V lost 3 bases and J lost 0, with 10 bases in between. The length of the CDR3 is 14 residues. CDR3 coding DNA: TGTGCCAGCAGCTCTCGGGGCGGCTCCTACGAGCAGTACTTC. This translates into CASSSRGGSYEQYF.

J is TRBJ1-2 and V is TRBV6-1; TRBD1 aligns across 9 bases. The CDR3 consists of 14 residues. The V and J ends lost 4 bases and 4 bases, in that order; junction bases with no gene match: 4. Germline V gene sequence: CDR1 MNHNS, CDR2 SASEGT. The CDR3 DNA reads TGTGCCAGCAGTGCACAGGGGGCGAGCTATGGCTACACCTTC. It is translated as CASSAQGASYGYTF.

The J gene is TRBJ1-5, the V gene TRBV6-5; D unresolved. The CDR3 has 15 residues. The germline V and J ends were trimmed by 6 bases and 2 bases, with 14 bases remaining between them. Looked up from germline, CDR1 is MNHEY and CDR2 is SVGAGI. Here the CDR3 DNA reads TGTGCCAGCAGCCCCGCGGGCTCGGGCAATCAGCCCCAGCATTTT. It translates to CASSPAGSGNQPQHF.

The chain employs TRBV5-8 and TRBJ2-2; 11 bases map to TRBD2. V gave up 0 bases and J gave up 8 bases; unmatched junction bases: 9. CDR3 length: 17 amino acids. CDR1 is SGHTS and CDR2 is YDEGEE in the germline V gene. The CDR3, as DNA: TGTGCCAGCAGCTTGGGACTAGCGGGACCAACCGGAGGGGAGCTGTTTTTT. Translation: CASSLGLAGPTGGELFF.

This chain links TRBV7-3 with TRBJ2-5; a weak D match, TRBD2 (6 bases). CDR3 length equals 13 residues. The germline V gene encodes CDR1 SGHTA and CDR2 FQGTGA. Trimming shortened V by 5 bases and J by 3 bases, and 10 bases separated the two germline ends. CDR3 residues: CASSRGTKETQYF. CDR3 bases: TGTGCCAGCAGCCGCGGGACCAAAGAGACCCAGTACTTC.

Notes on this clone: A much larger clone lies a single base off, so this may be a read error. The chain uses TRBV6-5 and TRBJ2-3; no clear D. Germline values: CDR1 MNHEY, CDR2 SVGAGI. The length of the CDR3 is 13 residues. CDR3 residues: CASSDSTTDTQYF. The CDR3 coding sequence is TGTGCCAGCAGTGACTCGACAACAGATACGCAGTATTTT.

This clone came up a few times. The chain links TRBV19 to TRBJ2-7, with TRBD1 identical over 8 bases. In germline, CDR1 is LNHDA, CDR2 SQIVND (reference sequence). The V gene end was trimmed by 8 bases and the J gene end by 6 bases; junction bases not matched to a gene: 9. The CDR3 is 13 residues long. The CDR3 DNA sequence: TGTGCCAGTGGGTCCCAGGGGGCCTTCGAGCAGTACTTC. The encoded protein is CASGSQGAFEQYF. Looking up the rest from reference TRBV19 and TRBJ2-7 gives the full variable domain: DGGITQSPKYLFRKEGQNVTLSCEQNLNHDAMYWYRQDPGQGLRLIYYSQIVNDFQKGDIAEGYSVSREKKESFPLTVTSAQKNPTAFYLCASGSQGAFEQYFGPGTRLTVT.

J is TRBJ1-6 and V is TRBV27, with D perhaps TRBD1 (6 bases). Germline CDR1 reads MNHEY; CDR2 reads SMNVEV (reference sequence). Trimming shortened V by 8 bases and J by 0 bases, and 20 bases separated the two germline ends. This CDR3 has 18 amino acids. CDR3 sequence: CASPFSSCRGSYNSPLHF. The CDR3 region has the DNA TGTGCCAGCCCCTTTTCATCCTGCAGGGGCTCCTATAATTCACCCCTCCACTTT.

The chain uses TRBV27 and TRBJ2-4, with 7 positions matching TRBD1. Germline-derived CDR1 and CDR2 are MNHEY and SMNVEV (reference sequence). CDR3 length equals 15 residues. J gave up 8 bases and V 0 bases, and 7 bases lay outside the gene matches. The CDR3 loop reads CASSLSTGWSDIQYF. CDR3 sequence (DNA): TGTGCCAGCAGTTTATCGACAGGGTGGAGTGACATTCAGTACTTC.

The rearrangement uses TRBV27 and TRBJ2-7; 7 nucleotides align to TRBD2. CDR3 length equals 15 residues. From germline, CDR1 is MNHEY and CDR2 SMNVEV (reference sequence). After removal of 5 bases from V and 2 bases from J, the junction contained 9 bases not matched to a gene. The CDR3 loop is CASSQTLAGTYEQYF. In DNA, the CDR3 is TGTGCCAGCAGTCAGACCTTAGCGGGTACCTACGAGCAGTACTTC.

By sample share, this clone is medium-sized. The sample carries other DNA sequences with the same CDR3. The chain joins TRBV6-4 to TRBJ2-3; 10 bases are shared with TRBD2. This CDR3 is 15 amino acids long. With 4 bases clipped from V and 1 base from J, the junction kept 2 bases outside the gene matches. Germline values: CDR1 MRHNA, CDR2 SNTAGT. CDR3 nucleotides: TGTGCCAGCAGTGCCCTAGCGGGGGGCACAGATACGCAGTATTTT. It codes for CASSALAGGTDTQYF.

The rearrangement links TRBV7-9 to TRBJ2-3; D not resolved. Between the trimmed V and J ends, which lost 1 base and 2 bases, there was a span of 13 bases. Germline V gives CDR1 SEHNR, CDR2 FQNEAQ (reference sequence). The CDR3 is 16 residues long. CDR3 sequence: CASSLEGTSTTDTQYF. CDR3 sequence (DNA): TGTGCCAGCAGCTTAGAGGGCACCTCGACCACAGATACGCAGTATTTT.

The V call is TRBV7-8, the J call TRBJ2-7, with 9 bases lining up with TRBD2. Germline assignment: CDR1 SGHVS and CDR2 FQNEAQ. The CDR3 covers 18 residues. Trimming removed 5 bases from V and 3 bases from J; junction bases left unmatched: 17. The CDR3 sequence is CASSISSLAGSRVYEQYF. The DNA for the CDR3 is TGTGCCAGCAGCATTAGTAGCCTAGCGGGGTCGAGGGTCTACGAGCAGTACTTC.

CDR3 sequence: CASSGWDDRIYEQYF. In nucleotides, the CDR3 is TGTGCCAGCAGCGGATGGGACGACAGGATCTACGAGCAGTACTTC. The chain links TRBV7-2 to TRBJ2-7; TRBD1 is a possible D gene (6 bases). The CDR3 totals 15 residues. CDR1 is SGHTA, CDR2 FQGNSA, per germline. V was cut by 5 bases and J by 3 bases, with 17 bases left in between.

This clone has more than one count but fewer than ten. This chain connects TRBV19 to TRBJ1-3; perhaps TRBD1 as D (6 bases). Trimming stripped 6 bases from V and 5 bases from J, with 17 bases between. The CDR3 loop spans 15 amino acids. CDR1 and CDR2 (germline): LNHDA, SQIVND (reference sequence). The CDR3 bases are TGTGCCAGTAGGCCGGGACAAATCATTCGAAACACCATATATTTT. Translation: CASRPGQIIRNTIYF.